Shown below are 26 T cell receptor beta chains from a single sample sequenced in a study of blood T cell repertoires in COVID-19. Only in-frame clones appear in the TCRdb table, and some are missing; sequencing was by immunoSEQ multiplex PCR. The sample consists of about 100,000 clones, 88% of them appearing once. The sequencing sample was made of peripheral blood. The receptors were gathered from an elderly man with acute or convalescent COVID-19.

The rearrangement uses TRBV2 and TRBJ2-7; 7 bases map to TRBD2. Germline V gene data show CDR1 as SNHLY and CDR2 as FYNNEI. This CDR3 spans 14 amino acids. The V segment lost 3 bases and the J segment 2 bases; nucleotides outside the gene matches: 4. The CDR3 protein is CASSESGGTYEQYF. The CDR3 nucleotides are TGTGCCAGCAGTGAGTCCGGGGGGACCTACGAGCAGTACTTC. The variable domain in full, completed from reference TRBV2 and TRBJ2-7, reads EPEVTQTPSHQVTQMGQEVILRCVPISNHLYFYWYRQILGQKVEFLVSFYNNEISEKSEIFDDQFSVERPDGSNFTLKIRSTKLEDSAMYFCASSESGGTYEQYFGPGTRLTVT.

The rearrangement joins TRBV5-1 to TRBJ1-3; D remains ambiguous. Germline CDR1 reads SGHRS; CDR2 reads YFSETQ. The ends were cut back, 0 bases at V and 1 base at J, with 8 bases in the middle. The CDR3 is made up of 15 amino acids. This CDR3 reads CASSLEGGSGNTIYF. CDR3 nucleotides: TGCGCCAGCAGCTTGGAGGGAGGATCTGGAAACACCATATATTTT.

The J gene is TRBJ2-7, the V gene TRBV5-6; possibly TRBD1 for D (6 bases). V shed 1 base and J shed 0 bases, with 11 bases lying between them. This CDR3 comprises 15 residues. Germline CDR1 is SGHDT and CDR2 is YYEEEE. CDR3 protein: CASSLLSGVSYEQYF. The CDR3 bases are TGTGCCAGCAGCTTGTTGTCAGGGGTCTCCTACGAGCAGTACTTC. The full variable domain, its missing parts supplied by reference TRBV5-6 and TRBJ2-7, is DAGVTQSPTHLIKTRGQQVTLRCSPKSGHDTVSWYQQALGQGPQFIFQYYEEEERQRGNFPDRFSGHQFPNYSSELNVNALLLGDSALYLCASSLLSGVSYEQYFGPGTRLTVT.

The J gene is TRBJ2-3, the V gene TRBV7-8; possibly TRBD1 for D (6 bases). Between the trimmed V and J ends, which lost 5 bases and 2 bases, there was a span of 11 bases. The CDR3 contains 14 residues. CDR1 is SGHVS, CDR2 FQNEAQ, per germline. The CDR3 DNA is TGTGCCAGCAGCCGAGGACAGATCACAGATACGCAGTATTTT. Its translation: CASSRGQITDTQYF. The variable domain in full, completed from reference TRBV7-8 and TRBJ2-3, reads GAGVSQSPRYKVAKRGQDVALRCDPISGHVSLFWYQQALGQGPEFLTYFQNEAQLDKSGLPSDRFFAERPEGSVSTLKIQRTQQEDSAVYLCASSRGQITDTQYFGPGTRLTVL.

The rearrangement joins TRBV19 to TRBJ1-5; D remains ambiguous. This CDR3 contains 15 residues. Trimming took off 6 bases at V and 0 bases at J, with 12 bases between the two ends. Germline V lookup: CDR1 LNHDA, CDR2 SQIVND (reference sequence). This CDR3 is CASSARQYSNQPQHF. The CDR3 region has the DNA TGTGCCAGTAGCGCCCGTCAGTATAGCAATCAGCCCCAGCATTTT.

This sequence joins TRBV29-1 and TRBJ2-2; TRBD1 matches 10 bases. Trimming cost V 4 bases and J 6 bases; bases outside gene matches: 5. The germline CDR1 and CDR2 sequences are SQVTM and ANQGSEA. The CDR3 has 14 residues. The CDR3 reads CSVVVGTGAGELFF. As DNA, the CDR3 is TGCAGCGTTGTCGTTGGGACAGGGGCCGGGGAGCTGTTTTTT.

A few counts support this clone. The rearrangement joins TRBV10-3 to TRBJ1-6; TRBD1 matches at 11 bases. The CDR3 sequence is 16 residues long. V dropped 3 bases and J dropped 9; count of bases not matched to a gene: 7. The V gene's germline CDR1 is ENHRY and CDR2 SYGVKD. CDR3 residues: CAISDTWTGGLSPLHF. In DNA form, the CDR3 reads TGTGCCATCAGTGATACCTGGACAGGGGGCCTTTCACCCCTCCACTTT.

V gene TRBV7-3 combines with J gene TRBJ2-2; 9 bases align to TRBD1. V shed 6 bases, J shed 5 bases, and the junction held 4 bases outside the gene matches. The CDR3 length is 14 residues. The germline CDR1 and CDR2 sequences are SGHTA and FQGTGA. The CDR3 loop is CASSTGGLTGELFF. Written as DNA, the CDR3 is TGTGCCAGCAGTACAGGGGGCTTAACCGGGGAGCTGTTTTTT.

CDR3 loop: CASRFAPGNTEAFF. The CDR3 DNA sequence: TGCGCCAGCAGGTTCGCTCCGGGGAACACTGAAGCTTTCTTT. V usage is TRBV5-1 and J usage is TRBJ1-1; D is undetermined. This CDR3 contains 14 residues. Trimming pared 5 bases from V and 1 base from J, leaving 12 bases between. Germline CDR1 is SGHRS and CDR2 is YFSETQ.

The genes are TRBV7-5 and TRBJ2-7; the table calls TRBD2, which could not be checked here. TRBV7-5 is designated a pseudogene. CDR3 length: 17 amino acids. The CDR3 coding sequence is TGTGTCAGAAGCTTAGCGGCGGGGGTCAAGAGGGCCTACGAGCAGTACTTC. Residues: CVRSLAAGVKRAYEQYF.

This clone appeared once. The chain joins TRBV10-3 to TRBJ2-3; a weak D match, TRBD2 (6 bases). CDR1 and CDR2 (germline): ENHRY, SYGVKD. The ends were cut back, 11 bases at V and 2 bases at J, with 14 bases in the middle. This CDR3 comprises 13 residues. The CDR3 DNA is TGTGCCTCGAACGGGGGTGTCACAGATACGCAGTATTTT. Amino acid sequence: CASNGGVTDTQYF.

The CDR3 DNA sequence: TGTGCCACCAGCAGGGGTCAGACAAGCAATCAGCCCCAGCATTTT. Its translation: CATSRGQTSNQPQHF. V is TRBV15 and J is TRBJ1-5, with D uncertain. Germline-derived CDR1 and CDR2 are LNHNV and YYDKDF (reference sequence). V was clipped by 3 bases and J by 1 base, with 10 bases between them. This CDR3 contains 15 residues.

The CDR3 region is CASSGGSAGNTIYF. CDR3 nucleotides: TGTGCCAGCAGTGGGGGCAGTGCTGGAAACACCATATATTTT. The V call is TRBV11-3, the J call TRBJ1-3; TRBD1 might be the D (6 bases). V lost 6 bases and J 2 bases, leaving 11 bases between the germline ends. The V gene's germline CDR1 is SGHNT and CDR2 YENEEA. This CDR3 contains 14 residues.

The chain links TRBV7-2 to TRBJ2-4, with TRBD1 identical over 10 bases. V lost 5 bases to trimming and J lost 12 bases; unmatched junction nucleotides: 13. Germline CDR1 is SGHTA and CDR2 is FQGNSA. The CDR3 sequence is 15 residues long. CDR3 loop: CASSPTPGTGVNQYF. In DNA form, the CDR3 reads TGTGCCAGCAGCCCCACACCCGGGACAGGGGTGAATCAGTACTTC.

The chain recombines TRBV4-3 with TRBJ2-5; the D gene is possibly TRBD2 (5 bases). The germline V gene encodes CDR1 LGHNA and CDR2 YSLEER. The CDR3 has 15 residues. V was shortened by 0 bases and J by 5 bases, with 13 bases between the two germline ends. DNA of the CDR3: TGCGCCAGCAGCCAAGATAGGAGGAGTACGGAGACCCAGTACTTC. It encodes CASSQDRRSTETQYF.

The V and J genes are TRBV15 and TRBJ2-7, with TRBD2 matching over 12 bases. This CDR3 spans 16 amino acids. Unmatched junction bases numbered 7, after V lost 0 bases and J lost 7 bases. Germline CDR1 reads LNHNV; CDR2 reads YYDKDF (reference sequence). Here the CDR3 reads CATSRDLAGGFWEQYF. DNA of the CDR3: TGTGCCACCAGCAGAGACCTAGCGGGAGGGTTTTGGGAGCAGTACTTC.

The chain links TRBV6-2 or TRBV6-3 to TRBJ1-1; a possible D gene is TRBD1 (5 bases). The CDR3 totals 15 residues. V was pared by 4 bases and J by 1 base, with 13 bases between. Germline V gene sequence: CDR1 MNHEY, CDR2 SVGEGT. CDR3 amino acids: CASSSFGGRNTEAFF. CDR3 nucleotide sequence: TGTGCCAGCAGTTCCTTCGGGGGACGGAACACTGAAGCTTTCTTT.

The chain joins TRBV10-3 to TRBJ1-5; no firm D call. The germline V gene encodes CDR1 ENHRY and CDR2 SYGVKD. This CDR3 is 14 amino acids long. V was clipped by 3 bases and J by 7 bases, with 13 bases between them. The CDR3 nucleotides read TGTGCCATCAGTGATTCCCTATATGAACAGCCCCAGCATTTT. Amino acids: CAISDSLYEQPQHF.

The chain carries TRBV4-2 and TRBJ1-4, with D perhaps matching TRBD1 (5 bases). V was trimmed by 0 bases and J by 8 bases, leaving 13 bases between them. The CDR3 is 15 amino acids. From germline, CDR1 is LGHNA and CDR2 YNFKEQ. In nucleotides, the CDR3 is TGTGCCAGCAGCCAAGAGGGAGGGGAGGGCGAAAAACTGTTTTTT. Translation gives CASSQEGGEGEKLFF.

DNA of the CDR3: TGTGCCAGCAGTTCGAGGACAGAGGGTGCCCTCCACTTT. As protein: CASSSRTEGALHF. This chain uses TRBV6-6 with TRBJ1-6; D might be TRBD1 (6 bases). There are 13 residues in the CDR3. Germline V gene data show CDR1 as MNHNY and CDR2 as SVGAGI (reference sequence). Trimming left V 4 bases short and J 14 bases short, with 15 bases between.

The rearrangement uses TRBV9 and TRBJ2-7, with TRBD2 matching over 10 bases. The CDR3 contains 18 residues. Germline V gene data show CDR1 as SGDLS and CDR2 as YYNGEE. With 2 bases clipped from V and 4 bases from J, the junction kept 15 bases outside the gene matches. In DNA, the CDR3 is TGTGCCAGCAGCGTTAGGGCTAGCGGGAGTGGCGTATTGTACGAGCAGTACTTC. As protein: CASSVRASGSGVLYEQYF. Using reference TRBV9 and TRBJ2-7 for the parts outside the CDR3, the full variable domain is DSGVTQTPKHLITATGQRVTLRCSPRSGDLSVYWYQQSLDQGLQFLIQYYNGEERAKGNILERFSAQQFPDLHSELNLSSLELGDSALYFCASSVRASGSGVLYEQYFGPGTRLTVT.

This chain links TRBV10-1 with TRBJ2-5; 10 nucleotides align to TRBD1. The ends lost 3 bases at V and 5 bases at J; junction bases unmatched: 6. The CDR3 length is 15 residues. Germline-derived CDR1 and CDR2 are WNHNN and SYGVQD (reference sequence). The CDR3: CASSEGQGVLETQYF. The CDR3 DNA sequence: TGCGCCAGCAGTGAAGGACAGGGGGTTCTGGAGACCCAGTACTTC.

This clone was recorded only once. The chain combines TRBV7-9 with TRBJ2-1; tentatively, D is TRBD2 (5 bases). The V and J ends lost 4 bases and 10 bases respectively, with 11 bases between them. This CDR3 is built from 12 residues. CDR1 SEHNR and CDR2 FQNEAQ come from the germline V gene (reference sequence). CDR3: CASSSGITEQFF. The CDR3 region has the DNA TGTGCCAGCAGCTCGGGGATTACAGAGCAGTTCTTC.

The gene calls are TRBV9 and TRBJ2-2; weak D call: TRBD2 (5 bases). The germline gives CDR1 SGDLS, CDR2 YYNGEE. Trimming pared 4 bases from V and 3 bases from J, leaving 19 bases between. The CDR3 is 17 residues long. The chain's CDR3 is CASSTPEGGSYTGELFF. The CDR3 region has the DNA TGTGCCAGCAGCACACCCGAGGGCGGGTCTTACACCGGGGAGCTGTTTTTT. Combining the CDR3 with reference TRBV9 and TRBJ2-2 gives the whole variable domain DSGVTQTPKHLITATGQRVTLRCSPRSGDLSVYWYQQSLDQGLQFLIQYYNGEERAKGNILERFSAQQFPDLHSELNLSSLELGDSALYFCASSTPEGGSYTGELFFGEGSRLTVL.

The chain's CDR3 is CASSQTRLAGAPEQYF. The CDR3 nucleotides are TGTGCCAGCAGCCAGACCCGACTAGCGGGAGCCCCCGAGCAGTACTTC. V gene TRBV9 combines with J gene TRBJ2-7; 12 bases agree with TRBD2. The CDR3 consists of 16 residues. J lost 6 bases, V lost 4 bases, and 11 bases had no gene match. The germline CDR1 and CDR2 sequences are SGDLS and YYNGEE.

This clone was picked up a small number of times. The chain recombines TRBV6-5 with TRBJ1-1, with a tentative D call TRBD1 (6 bases). V was pared by 5 bases and J by 4 bases, with 11 bases between. CDR1 is MNHEY and CDR2 is SVGAGI in the germline V gene. The CDR3 totals 13 residues. This chain's CDR3 is CASSPGGPTEAFF. DNA for the CDR3: TGTGCCAGCAGTCCCGGGGGGCCCACTGAAGCTTTCTTT.